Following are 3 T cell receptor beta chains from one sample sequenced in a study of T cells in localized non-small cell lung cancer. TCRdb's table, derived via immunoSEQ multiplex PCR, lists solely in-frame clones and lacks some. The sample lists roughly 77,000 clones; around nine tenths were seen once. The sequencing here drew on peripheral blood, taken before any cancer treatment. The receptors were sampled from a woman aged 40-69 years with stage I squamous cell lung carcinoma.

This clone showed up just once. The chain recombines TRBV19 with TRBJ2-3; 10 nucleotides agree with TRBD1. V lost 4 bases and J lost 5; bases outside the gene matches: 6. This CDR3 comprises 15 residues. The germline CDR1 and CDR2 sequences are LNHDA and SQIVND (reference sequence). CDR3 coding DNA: TGTGCCAGTAGTACGCGACAGGGGGCCAGAGATACGCAGTATTTT. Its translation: CASSTRQGARDTQYF.

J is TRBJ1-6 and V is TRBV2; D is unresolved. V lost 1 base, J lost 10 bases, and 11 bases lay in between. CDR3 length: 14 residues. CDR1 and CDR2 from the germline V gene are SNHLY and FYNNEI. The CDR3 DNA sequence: TGTGCCAGCAGTGAAGATAGGTTCGTCTCACCCCTCCACTTT. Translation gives CASSEDRFVSPLHF.

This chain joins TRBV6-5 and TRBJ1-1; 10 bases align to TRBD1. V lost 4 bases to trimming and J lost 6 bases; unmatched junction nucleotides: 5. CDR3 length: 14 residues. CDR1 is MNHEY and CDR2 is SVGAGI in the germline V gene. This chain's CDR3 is CASSSTGGVAEAFF. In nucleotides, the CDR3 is TGTGCCAGCAGTTCGACAGGGGGCGTCGCTGAAGCTTTCTTT.